The sequence of this T cell receptor (beta chain) was determined in a study of beta chain features in type 1 diabetes. Findings of the study overall: Type 1 diabetes patients had moderately but significantly shorter TCRB CDR3s in all four CD4+ subsets.

As to this clone: Its specificity is not known.

This CDR3 is built from 14 residues. V was pared by 8 bases and J by 5 bases, with 13 bases of the junction left unmatched. CDR1 and CDR2 from the germline V gene are SQVTM and ANQGSEA. It was one heparinised blood draw, averaging around 110 mL, that each donor gave. What was sequenced were expressed TCRB transcripts, since all of the isolated RNA had been reverse transcribed. Some clones are missing from TCRdb's copy, which holds only in-frame ones; the method was immunoSEQ multiplex PCR. The table has 45,000 to 60,000 clones, 55% to 75% seen once. The sequence was obtained from a woman between 25 and 40 years old with type 1 diabetes. What was sequenced was stem cell memory CD4+ T cells from blood. The gene calls are TRBV29-1 and TRBJ2-5; 8 bases map to TRBD2. This CDR3 is CSLRKRESEETQYF. As DNA, the CDR3 is TGCAGCCTCCGCAAGCGGGAGTCGGAGGAGACCCAGTACTTC.